The 15 T cell receptor beta chains listed next were all sequenced from one sample in a study of blood T cell repertoires in COVID-19. The method was immunoSEQ multiplex PCR; TCRdb's version includes in-frame clones alone and lacks a portion of them. This table has just over 85,000 clones, roughly nine tenths appearing once. The sequenced sample was peripheral blood. The origin of the receptors is a man between 45 and 60 years old with acute or convalescent COVID-19.

This chain uses TRBV28 with TRBJ1-5; D may be TRBD1 (6 bases). The V gene lost 8 bases and the J gene lost 6 bases, with 14 bases spanning the gap. This CDR3 contains 13 residues. Germline V gives CDR1 MDHEN, CDR2 SYDVKM. In DNA form, the CDR3 reads TGTGCCAGCCAGAAGGGGACACGTCAGCCCCAGCATTTT. Translation: CASQKGTRQPQHF.

Written as DNA, the CDR3 is TGTGCCAGCTCACCGGGGGGAAATGAGCAGTTCTTC. It is translated as CASSPGGNEQFF. The chain is built from TRBV18 and TRBJ2-1; a possible D gene is TRBD2 (6 bases). The V and J ends lost 3 bases and 7 bases respectively, with 7 bases between them. The CDR3 spans 12 residues. Per germline, CDR1 KGHSH and CDR2 LQKENI.

The rearrangement uses TRBV28 and TRBJ1-4; no clear D. V lost 8 bases to trimming and J lost 4 bases, with 14 bases between them. CDR3 size: 14 residues. Germline CDR1 and CDR2: MDHEN and SYDVKM. The CDR3 DNA sequence: TGTGCCAGCTCCGGAGGTGGGCTTAATGAAAAACTGTTTTTT. Amino acids: CASSGGGLNEKLFF. The whole variable domain, remainder taken from reference TRBV28 and TRBJ1-4, is DVKVTQSSRYLVKRTGEKVFLECVQDMDHENMFWYRQDPGLGLRLIYFSYDVKMKEKGDIPEGYSVSREKKERFSLILESASTNQTSMYLCASSGGGLNEKLFFGSGTQLSVL.

The V gene is TRBV5-1, the J gene TRBJ2-3, with 9 bases that match TRBD2. The J segment lost 0 bases and the V segment lost 0 bases, leaving 5 bases of the junction unmatched. From germline, CDR1 is SGHRS and CDR2 YFSETQ. This CDR3 has 17 amino acids. The CDR3 spells CASSLDIAGGSTDTQYF. The CDR3 DNA follows: TGCGCCAGCAGCTTGGATATTGCGGGGGGGAGCACAGATACGCAGTATTTT.

V and J are TRBV19 and TRBJ1-3; 7 bases match TRBD1. There are 14 residues in the CDR3. The junction had 7 bases not matched to a gene; V was cut back by 7 bases and J by 4 bases. Germline V gene sequence: CDR1 LNHDA, CDR2 SQIVND (reference sequence). The CDR3 protein is CASNRDSSGNTIYF. The CDR3 DNA reads TGTGCCAGTAATCGGGACAGCTCCGGAAACACCATATATTTT. The full variable domain, in which reference TRBV19 and TRBJ1-3 provide the parts outside the CDR3, is DGGITQSPKYLFRKEGQNVTLSCEQNLNHDAMYWYRQDPGQGLRLIYYSQIVNDFQKGDIAEGYSVSREKKESFPLTVTSAQKNPTAFYLCASNRDSSGNTIYFGEGSWLTVV.

This clone showed up just a few times. The chain couples TRBV5-1 to TRBJ1-2; 9 nucleotides align to TRBD1. Unmatched junction bases numbered 9, after V lost 1 base and J lost 8 bases. Germline V gene lookup returns CDR1 SGHRS and CDR2 YFSETQ. This CDR3 is built from 15 residues. CDR3: CASSLFTGGMEGYTF. The CDR3 nucleotides are TGCGCCAGCAGCTTGTTTACAGGGGGCATGGAAGGCTACACCTTC.

The chain carries TRBV12-3 or TRBV12-4 and TRBJ2-5, with unresolved D. The V end was cut by 6 bases, the J end by 0 bases, with 8 bases between. This CDR3 comprises 13 residues. CDR3 in DNA: TGTGCCAGCAGAACAGAAAACCAAGAGACCCAGTACTTC. It is translated as CASRTENQETQYF.

The CDR3: CASSHTPGQGNSPLHF. CDR3 coding DNA: TGTGCCAGCAGCCACACCCCGGGACAGGGTAATTCACCCCTCCACTTT. The chain recombines TRBV3-1 (or the pseudogene TRBV3-2) with TRBJ1-6; 9 nucleotides match TRBD1. This CDR3 comprises 16 residues. With 3 bases clipped from V and 6 bases from J, the junction kept 6 bases outside the gene matches. Germline V CDR1 and CDR2: LGHDT, YNNKEL (reference sequence).

This rearrangement joins TRBV11-2 to TRBJ2-7, with 10 bases fitting TRBD1. This CDR3 comprises 13 residues. With V trimmed by 3 bases and J by 9 bases, 5 bases remained unmatched. Germline-derived CDR1 and CDR2 are SGHAT and FQNNGV. CDR3 nucleotide sequence: TGTGCCAGCAGCTTTGACAGGGGGCAGGCGCAGTACTTC. The encoded protein is CASSFDRGQAQYF.

The chain couples TRBV6-1 to TRBJ1-3; D call uncertain. The CDR3 is made up of 17 amino acids. Germline CDR1 MNHNS, CDR2 SASEGT. Trimming removed 3 bases at V and 0 bases at J, with 15 bases between. The CDR3 spells CASSEHPGANSGNTIYF. DNA for the CDR3: TGTGCCAGCAGTGAGCACCCGGGTGCCAACTCTGGAAACACCATATATTTT.

The CDR3 DNA reads TGTGCCTGGAGTCTGAGAGCTGAAGCTTTCTTT. Protein: CAWSLRAEAFF. The chain is built from TRBV30 and TRBJ1-1, with D unclear. The germline V gene has CDR1 GTSNPN and CDR2 SVGIG (reference sequence). With 2 bases removed from V and 6 bases from J, the gap between germline ends came to 7 bases. CDR3 length: 11 residues.

V gene TRBV6-5 combines with J gene TRBJ2-7, with 10 bases aligning to TRBD2. Germline V gene data show CDR1 as MNHEY and CDR2 as SVGAGI. This CDR3 comprises 14 residues. The J segment lost 5 bases and the V segment lost 6 bases, leaving 7 bases of the junction unmatched. CDR3 sequence: CASSAGTSVNEQYF. CDR3 nucleotide sequence: TGTGCCAGCAGCGCCGGGACTAGCGTTAACGAGCAGTACTTC.

The chain joins TRBV9 to TRBJ1-1; 8 bases map to TRBD1. This CDR3 has 15 residues. Germline CDR1 SGDLS, CDR2 YYNGEE. V was pared by 4 bases and J by 5 bases, with 10 bases of the junction left unmatched. The CDR3: CASSTTHRGDTEAFF. Written as DNA, the CDR3 is TGTGCCAGCAGCACCACGCACAGGGGGGATACTGAAGCTTTCTTT.

V and J are TRBV6-5 and TRBJ2-3; D remains ambiguous. Germline V gives CDR1 MNHEY, CDR2 SVGAGI. This CDR3 region has 15 residues. Trimming stripped 8 bases from V and 0 bases from J, with 15 bases between. DNA of the CDR3: TGTGCCAGCGTAGAGAGGTTTTCTAGCACAGATACGCAGTATTTT. This encodes CASVERFSSTDTQYF.

The chain joins TRBV18 to TRBJ1-5, with unresolved D. V lost 0 bases, J lost 1 base, and 4 bases lay in between. This CDR3 spans 14 amino acids. Germline V CDR1 and CDR2: KGHSH, LQKENI. The DNA for the CDR3 is TGTGCCAGCTCACCACCGTCAAGCAATCAGCCCCAGCATTTT. This codes for CASSPPSSNQPQHF.